Presented here are 15 T cell receptor beta chains from one specimen sequenced in a study of breast tumors, draining lymph nodes, adjacent tissues listed by TCRdb under 2016. The receptor library was made with multiplex PCR. The sequencing machine was an Illumina HiSeq 2000. The public reads were quality trimmed at Q25 with fastp and then assembled into clones with MiXCR by TCRdb, keeping productive beta chains. For every CDR3 protein sequence, its rows merge into one entry that carries the most common genes and DNA. The sample table shows roughly 80,000 distinct CDR3 sequences, and roughly 19% are seen once. The top ten clonotypes cover about 2.2% of the sample. Lymph node samples came from the axillary draining lymph nodes of breast cancer patients. Material for sequencing was axillary lymph node tissue. Receptors were obtained from a female donor with breast cancer. Some clones in this sample may be carry-over from other donors' samples.

This clonotype was observed many times. The V gene is TRBV7-9, the J gene TRBJ2-1; 10 positions match TRBD2. The CDR3 runs 17 residues. Losses at the gene ends were 0 bases for V and 5 bases for J; bases not matched to a gene: 7. The germline V gene encodes CDR1 SEHNR and CDR2 FQNEAQ (reference sequence). In nucleotides, the CDR3 is TGTGCCAGCAGCTTAGCGGGCTCACTAGCGGGAAACAATGAGCAGTTCTTC. Encoded protein: CASSLAGSLAGNNEQFF.

This clonotype was counted at least ten times. J is TRBJ2-5 and V is TRBV20-1; TRBD2 matches at 9 bases. This CDR3 region has 14 residues. Germline CDR1 reads DFQATT; CDR2 reads SNEGSKA (reference sequence). Trimming cost V 7 bases and J 4 bases; bases outside gene matches: 10. Written as DNA, the CDR3 is TGCAGTGGTGGGGAAGCGGGAGGTAGAGAGACCCAGTACTTC. It translates to CSGGEAGGRETQYF.

This clonotype was detected ten times or more. The chain uses TRBV15 and TRBJ2-7; perhaps TRBD2 as D (6 bases). Germline CDR1 is LNHNV and CDR2 is YYDKDF (reference sequence). V was trimmed by 8 bases and J by 1 base, leaving 18 bases between them. The CDR3 covers 15 residues. CDR3 coding DNA: TGTGCCACCGCCCCGGCGGGTAGCGGATCCTACGAGCAGTACTTC. This translates into CATAPAGSGSYEQYF.

This clonotype occurred many times. The gene calls are TRBV6-1 and TRBJ2-3, with 9 bases lining up with TRBD1. CDR1 and CDR2 from the germline V gene are MNHNS and SASEGT. The trim removed 4 bases at V and 5 bases at J, leaving 7 bases unmatched. The CDR3 runs to 15 residues. CDR3 in DNA: TGTGCCAGCAGTGGCGGGACAGGGTCTAAAGATACGCAGTATTTT. Translating gives CASSGGTGSKDTQYF.

This clonotype was counted between two and nine times. The chain combines TRBV4-1 with TRBJ2-1, with D unresolved. In germline, CDR1 is MGHRA, CDR2 YSYEKL. This CDR3 spans 17 amino acids. The V end was cut by 1 base, the J end by 6 bases, with 19 bases between. The CDR3: CASSQGSGRTLFNEQFF. In DNA form, the CDR3 reads TGCGCCAGCAGCCAAGGTTCGGGCAGGACGCTGTTCAATGAGCAGTTCTTC.

This clonotype was observed at least ten times. V usage is TRBV19 and J usage is TRBJ2-7; D is ambiguous. V was shortened by 3 bases and J by 3 bases, with 18 bases between the two germline ends. Germline-derived CDR1 and CDR2 are LNHDA and SQIVND (reference sequence). This CDR3 is 16 amino acids long. The CDR3 bases are TGTGCCAGTAGTATGAGGTGGGAACGGTTCGACTACGAGCAGTACTTC. As protein: CASSMRWERFDYEQYF.

This clonotype occurred many times. The CDR3 region has the DNA TGCAGCGCATCCGGCCCCAGGGGAGTTGGCTACGAGCAGTACTTC. Protein sequence: CSASGPRGVGYEQYF. V usage is TRBV29-1 and J usage is TRBJ2-7; D is perhaps TRBD1 (6 bases). CDR1 is SQVTM, CDR2 ANQGSEA, per germline. Trimming pared 7 bases from V and 3 bases from J, leaving 22 bases between. This CDR3 region has 15 residues.

This sequence joins TRBV4-3 and TRBJ1-1; D is uncertain. CDR1 and CDR2 from the germline V gene are LGHNA and YSLEER. V was trimmed by 3 bases and J by 1 base, leaving 6 bases between them. This CDR3 spans 13 amino acids. CDR3 sequence reads: CASSQTKNTEAFF. The CDR3 nucleotides are TGCGCCAGCAGCCAGACGAAGAACACTGAAGCTTTCTTT.

In the case of this clonotype: A much larger clone lies a single base off, so this may be a read error. The chain combines TRBV5-5 with TRBJ2-5; TRBD2 aligns across 14 bases. The V and J ends lost 3 bases and 5 bases, in that order; junction bases with no gene match: 6. CDR1 and CDR2 from the germline V gene are SGHKS and YYEKEE (reference sequence). The CDR3 consists of 16 residues. CDR3 in DNA: TGTGCCAGCAGCTCGAGACTAGCGGGAGGGGGGGAGACCCAGTACTTC. This translates into CASSSRLAGGGETQYF.

This clonotype came up a few times. The rearrangement links TRBV27 to TRBJ1-5; perhaps TRBD1 as D (5 bases). The length of the CDR3 is 13 residues. Trimming cost V 3 bases and J 5 bases, with 8 bases left between them. Germline CDR1 is MNHEY and CDR2 is SMNVEV (reference sequence). CDR3 residues: CASSLQGHQPQHF. CDR3 DNA: TGTGCCAGCAGTTTGCAGGGCCATCAGCCCCAGCATTTT.

Concerning this clonotype: A much larger clone lies one base from this, so it may be a read error. This chain connects TRBV28 to TRBJ2-7, with a tentative D call TRBD2 (5 bases). CDR3 length equals 15 residues. CDR1 is MDHEN and CDR2 is SYDVKM in the germline V gene. V shed 4 bases and J shed 3 bases, with 16 bases lying between them. The CDR3, as DNA: TGTGCCAGCAGTTCAGCGGAACTCTCGGGCTACGAGCAGTACTTC. Its protein is CASSSAELSGYEQYF.

This sequence joins TRBV30 and TRBJ2-6; D uncertain. Germline V gene data show CDR1 as GTSNPN and CDR2 as SVGIG (reference sequence). With 0 bases removed from V and 0 bases from J, the gap between germline ends came to 6 bases. CDR3 length equals 15 residues. The CDR3 sequence is CAWSVLGSGANVLTF. CDR3 coding DNA: TGTGCCTGGAGTGTACTGGGCTCTGGGGCCAACGTCCTGACTTTC.

V usage is TRBV19 and J usage is TRBJ2-4; TRBD1 aligns across 9 bases. J was trimmed by 6 bases and V by 5 bases; bases with no gene match: 2. CDR1 and CDR2 (germline): LNHDA, SQIVND (reference sequence). This CDR3 region has 13 residues. In nucleotides, the CDR3 is TGTGCCAGTAGTGAGGGACAGGGAAACATTCAGTACTTC. It is translated as CASSEGQGNIQYF.

This clonotype was picked up many times. The chain links TRBV11-2 to TRBJ2-1; perhaps TRBD1 as D (6 bases). CDR1 is SGHAT and CDR2 is FQNNGV in the germline V gene. This CDR3 is 13 amino acids long. Trimming took off 4 bases at V and 8 bases at J, with 12 bases between the two ends. The CDR3 DNA reads as TGTGCCAGCAGCTCCTCCAACAGGGATGAGCAGTTCTTC. Translation: CASSSSNRDEQFF.

Comments on this clonotype: The junction and the germline gene differ at one end; a read error may be behind it. V is TRBV7-9 and J is TRBJ2-2, with 7 bases fitting TRBD1. The V gene's germline CDR1 is SEHNR and CDR2 FQNEAQ (reference sequence). CDR3 size: 15 residues. CDR3 in DNA: TGTGCCAGCAGTTTCCGGACAGGACCGACCGGGGAGCTGTTTTTC. Encoded protein: CASSFRTGPTGELFF.